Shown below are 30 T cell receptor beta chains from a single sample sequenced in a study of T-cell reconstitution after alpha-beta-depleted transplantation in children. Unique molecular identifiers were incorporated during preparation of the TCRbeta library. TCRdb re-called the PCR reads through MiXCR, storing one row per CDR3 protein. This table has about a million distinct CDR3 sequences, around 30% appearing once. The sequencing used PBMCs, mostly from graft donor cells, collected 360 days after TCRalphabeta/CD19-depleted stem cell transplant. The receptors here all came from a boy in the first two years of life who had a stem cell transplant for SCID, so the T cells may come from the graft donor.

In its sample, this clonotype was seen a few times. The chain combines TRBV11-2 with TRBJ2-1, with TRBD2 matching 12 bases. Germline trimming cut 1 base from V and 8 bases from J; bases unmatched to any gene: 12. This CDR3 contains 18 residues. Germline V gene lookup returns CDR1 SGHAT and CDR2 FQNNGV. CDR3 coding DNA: TGTGCCAGCAGCTTAGTGGGGCGACTAGCGGGGGTTATAGATGAGCAGTTCTTC. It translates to CASSLVGRLAGVIDEQFF. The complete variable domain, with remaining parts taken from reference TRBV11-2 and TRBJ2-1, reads EAGVAQSPRYKIIEKRQSVAFWCNPISGHATLYWYQQILGQGPKLLIQFQNNGVVDDSQLPKDRFSAERLKGVDSTLKIQPAKLEDSAVYLCASSLVGRLAGVIDEQFFGPGTRLTVL.

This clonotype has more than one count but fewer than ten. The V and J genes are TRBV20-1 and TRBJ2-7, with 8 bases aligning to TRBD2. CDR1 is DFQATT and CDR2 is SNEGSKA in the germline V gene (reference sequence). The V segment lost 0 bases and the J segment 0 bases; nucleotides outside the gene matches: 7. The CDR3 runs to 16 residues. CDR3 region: CSARDSGITSSYEQYF. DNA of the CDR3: TGCAGTGCTAGAGATAGCGGGATTACTAGCTCCTACGAGCAGTACTTC.

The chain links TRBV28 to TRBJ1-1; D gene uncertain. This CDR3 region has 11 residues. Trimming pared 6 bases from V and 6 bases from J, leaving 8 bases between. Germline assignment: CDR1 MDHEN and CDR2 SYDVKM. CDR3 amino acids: CASSRPSEAFF. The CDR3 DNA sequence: TGTGCCAGCAGCCGCCCTTCTGAAGCTTTCTTT.

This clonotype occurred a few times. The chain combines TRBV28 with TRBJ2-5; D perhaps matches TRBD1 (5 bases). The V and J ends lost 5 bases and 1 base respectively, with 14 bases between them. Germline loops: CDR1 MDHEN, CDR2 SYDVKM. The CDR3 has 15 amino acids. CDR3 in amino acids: CASSLPSTVQETQYF. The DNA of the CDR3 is TGTGCCAGCAGTCTTCCGTCGACAGTCCAAGAGACCCAGTACTTC.

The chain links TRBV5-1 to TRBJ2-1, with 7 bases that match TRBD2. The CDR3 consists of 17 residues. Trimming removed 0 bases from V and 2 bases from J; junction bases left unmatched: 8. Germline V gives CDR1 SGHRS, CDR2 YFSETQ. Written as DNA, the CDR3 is TGCGCCAGCAGCTTGGGTGACTGGACTAGAGCCTACAATGAGCAGTTCTTC. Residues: CASSLGDWTRAYNEQFF.

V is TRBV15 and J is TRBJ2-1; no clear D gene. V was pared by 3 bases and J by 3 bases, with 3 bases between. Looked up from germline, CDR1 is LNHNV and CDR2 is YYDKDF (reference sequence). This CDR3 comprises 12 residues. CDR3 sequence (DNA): TGTGCCACCAGCAGCGGCTACAATGAGCAGTTCTTC. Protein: CATSSGYNEQFF.

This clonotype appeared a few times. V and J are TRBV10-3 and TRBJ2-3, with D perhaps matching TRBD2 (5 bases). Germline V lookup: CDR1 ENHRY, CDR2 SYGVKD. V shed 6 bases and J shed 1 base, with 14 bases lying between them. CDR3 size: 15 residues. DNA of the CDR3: TGTGCCATCAGCGCCCGGGGATACGGCACAGATACGCAGTATTTT. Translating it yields CAISARGYGTDTQYF.

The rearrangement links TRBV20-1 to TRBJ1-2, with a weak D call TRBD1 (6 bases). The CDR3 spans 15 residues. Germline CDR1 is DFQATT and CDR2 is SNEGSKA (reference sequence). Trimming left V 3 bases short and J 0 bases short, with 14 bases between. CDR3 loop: CSAREPQGTNYGYTF. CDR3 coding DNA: TGCAGTGCTAGGGAACCCCAGGGGACTAACTATGGCTACACCTTC.

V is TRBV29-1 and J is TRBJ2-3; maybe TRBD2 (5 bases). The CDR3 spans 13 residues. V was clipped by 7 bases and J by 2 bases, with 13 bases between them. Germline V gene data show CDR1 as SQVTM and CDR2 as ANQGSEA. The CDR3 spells CSGTRDSTDTQYF. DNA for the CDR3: TGCAGCGGTACTAGGGATTCCACAGATACGCAGTATTTT.

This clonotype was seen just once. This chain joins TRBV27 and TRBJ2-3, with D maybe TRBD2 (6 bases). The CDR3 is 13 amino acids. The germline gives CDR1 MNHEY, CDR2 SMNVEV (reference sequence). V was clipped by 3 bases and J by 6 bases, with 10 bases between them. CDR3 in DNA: TGTGCCAGCAGTTTTCGGGGGTGGGATACGCAGTATTTT. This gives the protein CASSFRGWDTQYF.

CDR3 residues: CASSSYPGGNQPQHF. The CDR3 nucleotides are TGTGCCAGCAGTTCGTACCCTGGGGGCAATCAGCCCCAGCATTTT. This rearrangement joins TRBV28 to TRBJ1-5; D unresolved. Trimming pared 4 bases from V and 2 bases from J, leaving 12 bases between. Germline values: CDR1 MDHEN, CDR2 SYDVKM. The CDR3 length is 15 residues.

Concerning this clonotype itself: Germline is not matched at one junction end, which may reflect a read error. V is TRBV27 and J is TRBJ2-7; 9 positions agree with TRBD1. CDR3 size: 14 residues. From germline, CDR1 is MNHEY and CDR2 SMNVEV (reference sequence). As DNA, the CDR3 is TGTGACAGCAGTGAGACAGGGGGGGGCTACGAGCAGTACTTC. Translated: CDSSETGGGYEQYF.

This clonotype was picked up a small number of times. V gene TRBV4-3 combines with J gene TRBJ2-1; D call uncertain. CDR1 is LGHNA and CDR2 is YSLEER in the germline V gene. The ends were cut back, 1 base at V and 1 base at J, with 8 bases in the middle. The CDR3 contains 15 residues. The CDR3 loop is CASSQGRESYNEQFF. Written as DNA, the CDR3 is TGCGCCAGCAGCCAAGGTAGGGAATCCTACAATGAGCAGTTCTTC.

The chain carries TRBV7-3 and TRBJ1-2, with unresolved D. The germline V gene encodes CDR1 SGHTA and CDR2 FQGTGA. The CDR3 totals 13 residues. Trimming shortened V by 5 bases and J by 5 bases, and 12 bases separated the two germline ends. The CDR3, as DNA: TGTGCCAGCAGCCTGATGATTGGATATGGCTACACCTTC. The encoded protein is CASSLMIGYGYTF.

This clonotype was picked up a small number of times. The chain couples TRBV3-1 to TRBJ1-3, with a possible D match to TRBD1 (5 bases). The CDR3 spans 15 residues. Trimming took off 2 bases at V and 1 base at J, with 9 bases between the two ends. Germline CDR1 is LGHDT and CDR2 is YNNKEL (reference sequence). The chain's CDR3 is CASSQTGTSGNTIYF. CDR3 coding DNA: TGTGCCAGCAGCCAAACAGGCACATCTGGAAACACCATATATTTT. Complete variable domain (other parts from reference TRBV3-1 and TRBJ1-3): DTAVSQTPKYLVTQMGNDKSIKCEQNLGHDTMYWYKQDSKKFLKIMFSYNNKELIINETVPNRFSPKSPDKAHLNLHINSLELGDSAVYFCASSQTGTSGNTIYFGEGSWLTVV.

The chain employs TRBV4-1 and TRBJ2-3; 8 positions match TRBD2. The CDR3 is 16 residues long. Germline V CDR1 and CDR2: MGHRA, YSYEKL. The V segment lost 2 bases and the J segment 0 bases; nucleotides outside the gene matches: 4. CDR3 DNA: TGCGCCAGCAGCCAATTAGCGGGGCCAAGCACAGATACGCAGTATTTT. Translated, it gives CASSQLAGPSTDTQYF.

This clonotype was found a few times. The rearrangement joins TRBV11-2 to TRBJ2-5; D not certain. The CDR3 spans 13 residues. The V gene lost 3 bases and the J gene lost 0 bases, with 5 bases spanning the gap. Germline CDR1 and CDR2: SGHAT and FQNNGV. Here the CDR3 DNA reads TGTGCCAGCAGCTTTGCTCACCAAGAGACCCAGTACTTC. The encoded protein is CASSFAHQETQYF. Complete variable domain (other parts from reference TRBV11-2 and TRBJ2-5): EAGVAQSPRYKIIEKRQSVAFWCNPISGHATLYWYQQILGQGPKLLIQFQNNGVVDDSQLPKDRFSAERLKGVDSTLKIQPAKLEDSAVYLCASSFAHQETQYFGPGTRLLVL.

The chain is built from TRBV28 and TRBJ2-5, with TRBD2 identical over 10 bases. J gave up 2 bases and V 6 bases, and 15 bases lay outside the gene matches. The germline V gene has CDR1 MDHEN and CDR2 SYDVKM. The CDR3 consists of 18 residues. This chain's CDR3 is CASSPSLKLAGKQETQYF. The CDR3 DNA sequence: TGTGCCAGCAGCCCCTCCCTAAAACTAGCGGGGAAACAAGAGACCCAGTACTTC. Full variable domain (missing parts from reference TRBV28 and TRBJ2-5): DVKVTQSSRYLVKRTGEKVFLECVQDMDHENMFWYRQDPGLGLRLIYFSYDVKMKEKGDIPEGYSVSREKKERFSLILESASTNQTSMYLCASSPSLKLAGKQETQYFGPGTRLLVL.

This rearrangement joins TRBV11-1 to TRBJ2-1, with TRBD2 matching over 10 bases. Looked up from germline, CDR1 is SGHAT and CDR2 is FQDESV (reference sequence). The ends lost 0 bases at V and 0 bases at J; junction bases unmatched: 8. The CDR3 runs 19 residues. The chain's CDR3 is CASSLANRLAGDSYNEQFF. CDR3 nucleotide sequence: TGTGCCAGCAGCTTAGCGAACCGGCTAGCGGGGGACTCCTACAATGAGCAGTTCTTC.

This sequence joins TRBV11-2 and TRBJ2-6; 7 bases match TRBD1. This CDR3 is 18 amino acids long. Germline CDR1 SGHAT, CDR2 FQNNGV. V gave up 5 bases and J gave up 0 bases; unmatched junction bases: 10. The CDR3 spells CASSRTGTAISGANVLTF. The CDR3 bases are TGTGCCAGCAGCCGGACCGGGACAGCTATCTCTGGGGCCAACGTCCTGACTTTC. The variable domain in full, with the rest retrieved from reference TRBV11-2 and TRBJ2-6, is EAGVAQSPRYKIIEKRQSVAFWCNPISGHATLYWYQQILGQGPKLLIQFQNNGVVDDSQLPKDRFSAERLKGVDSTLKIQPAKLEDSAVYLCASSRTGTAISGANVLTFGAGSRLTVL.

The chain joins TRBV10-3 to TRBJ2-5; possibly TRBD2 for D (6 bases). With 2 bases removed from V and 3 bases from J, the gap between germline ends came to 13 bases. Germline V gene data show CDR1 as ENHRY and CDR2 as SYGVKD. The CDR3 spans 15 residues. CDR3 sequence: CAISEPRGRKETQYF. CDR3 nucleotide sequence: TGTGCCATCAGTGAGCCCAGAGGGAGGAAAGAGACCCAGTACTTC.

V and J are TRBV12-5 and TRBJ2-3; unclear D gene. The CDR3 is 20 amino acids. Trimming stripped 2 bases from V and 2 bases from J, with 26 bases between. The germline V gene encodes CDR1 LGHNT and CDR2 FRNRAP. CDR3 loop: CASGLSRPAVVGLPTDTQYF. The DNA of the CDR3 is TGTGCTAGTGGTTTGTCACGGCCGGCCGTGGTGGGTCTCCCCACAGATACGCAGTATTTT.

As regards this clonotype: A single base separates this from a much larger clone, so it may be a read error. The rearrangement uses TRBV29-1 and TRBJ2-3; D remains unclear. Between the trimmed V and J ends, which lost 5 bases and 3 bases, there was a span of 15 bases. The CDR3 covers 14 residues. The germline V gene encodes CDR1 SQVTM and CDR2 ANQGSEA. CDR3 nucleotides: TGCAGCGTTCCCTCCGGGCCTCGTACAGATACGCAGTATTTT. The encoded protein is CSVPSGPRTDTQYF.

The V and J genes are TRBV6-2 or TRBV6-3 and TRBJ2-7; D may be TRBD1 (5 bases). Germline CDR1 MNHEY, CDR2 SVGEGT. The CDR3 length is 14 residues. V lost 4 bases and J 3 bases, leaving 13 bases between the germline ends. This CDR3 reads CASSLLQELYEQYF. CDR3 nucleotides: TGTGCCAGCAGTTTATTACAGGAGCTCTACGAGCAGTACTTC.

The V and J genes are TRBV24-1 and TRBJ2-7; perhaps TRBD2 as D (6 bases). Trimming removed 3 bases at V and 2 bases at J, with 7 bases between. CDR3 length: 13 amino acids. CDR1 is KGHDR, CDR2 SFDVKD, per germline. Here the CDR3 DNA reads TGTGCCACCAGTGATGGCGGGACCTACGAGCAGTACTTC. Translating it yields CATSDGGTYEQYF.

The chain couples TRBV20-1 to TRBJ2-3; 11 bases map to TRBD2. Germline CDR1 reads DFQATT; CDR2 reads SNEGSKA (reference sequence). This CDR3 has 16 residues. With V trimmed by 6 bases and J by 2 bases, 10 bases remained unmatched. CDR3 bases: TGCAGTGCCAGTGGGGTACTAGCGGGGGACACAGATACGCAGTATTTT. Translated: CSASGVLAGDTDTQYF.

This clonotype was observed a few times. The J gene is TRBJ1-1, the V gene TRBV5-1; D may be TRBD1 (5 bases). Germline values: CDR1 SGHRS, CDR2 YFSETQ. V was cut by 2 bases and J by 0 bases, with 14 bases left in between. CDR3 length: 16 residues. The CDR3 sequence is CASSFGWTFMNTEAFF. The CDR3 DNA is TGCGCCAGCAGCTTCGGTTGGACATTCATGAACACTGAAGCTTTCTTT.

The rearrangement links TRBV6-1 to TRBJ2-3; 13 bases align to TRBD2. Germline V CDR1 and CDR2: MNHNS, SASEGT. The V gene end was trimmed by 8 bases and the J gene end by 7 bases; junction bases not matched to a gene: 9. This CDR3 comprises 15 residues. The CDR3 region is CASLSTSGGAYTQYF. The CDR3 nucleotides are TGTGCCAGCCTCTCCACTAGCGGGGGGGCATATACGCAGTATTTT.

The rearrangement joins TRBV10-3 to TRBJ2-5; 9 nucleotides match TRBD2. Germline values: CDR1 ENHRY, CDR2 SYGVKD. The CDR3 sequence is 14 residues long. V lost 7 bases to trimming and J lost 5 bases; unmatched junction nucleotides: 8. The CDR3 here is CAIKASGAGETQYF. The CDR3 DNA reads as TGTGCCATCAAGGCTAGCGGGGCTGGGGAGACCCAGTACTTC.

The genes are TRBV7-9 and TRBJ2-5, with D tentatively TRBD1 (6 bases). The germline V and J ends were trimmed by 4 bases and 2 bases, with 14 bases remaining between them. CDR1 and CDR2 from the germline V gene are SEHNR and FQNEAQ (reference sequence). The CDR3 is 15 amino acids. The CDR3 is CASSSGQNLQETQYF. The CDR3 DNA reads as TGTGCCAGCAGCTCAGGACAGAATCTACAAGAGACCCAGTACTTC.